These T cell receptor beta chains were read from a single sample in a study of preoperative IRX-2 immunotherapy in early breast cancer. Assay used: immunoSEQ multiplex PCR; TCRdb lists only in-frame clones, some missing. The sample holds roughly 840 clones, over 60% seen once. The input for sequencing was tumor tissue, taken after IRX-2 immunotherapy. These receptors came from a human donor with breast cancer. The CDR3 runs from the conserved cysteine through the conserved F or W. Fields, in order: J gene, D gene, V gene, clone size, CDR3 protein, CDR3 DNA. A D gene is named only where the DNA matches it firmly. Only part of the rows carry a size: once, few, many, or a class if the clone is expanded.

j_gene: TRBJ1-1; d_gene: NA; v_gene: TRBV18; abundance: few; CDR3aa: CASSPTGLNTEAFF; CDR3nt: TGTGCCAGCTCACCAACAGGGCTGAACACTGAAGCTTTCTTT
j_gene: TRBJ2-2; d_gene: TRBD1; v_gene: TRBV5-1; abundance: NA; CDR3aa: CASKGQGDTGELFF; CDR3nt: TGCGCCAGCAAAGGGCAGGGGGACACCGGGGAGCTGTTTTTT
j_gene: TRBJ1-2; d_gene: NA; v_gene: TRBV15; abundance: few; CDR3aa: CATSRENRANYGYTF; CDR3nt: TGTGCCACCAGCAGAGAGAACAGGGCGAACTATGGCTACACCTTC
j_gene: TRBJ1-6; d_gene: NA; v_gene: TRBV25-1; abundance: once; CDR3aa: CASRPQGYNSPLHF; CDR3nt: TGTGCCAGCAGACCACAGGGTTATAATTCACCCCTCCACTTT
j_gene: TRBJ2-7; d_gene: NA; v_gene: TRBV6-8; abundance: NA; CDR3aa: CAIAQSSYEQYF; CDR3nt: TGTGCCATCGCTCAAAGCTCCTACGAGCAGTACTTC
j_gene: TRBJ1-2; d_gene: TRBD1; v_gene: TRBV25-1; abundance: NA; CDR3aa: CASRARTGTYGYTF; CDR3nt: TGTGCCAGCAGGGCTCGGACAGGGACTTATGGCTACACCTTC
j_gene: TRBJ1-5; d_gene: NA; v_gene: TRBV5-1; abundance: NA; CDR3aa: CASSLGVGVDNQPQHF; CDR3nt: TGCGCCAGCAGCTTGGGGGTGGGGGTCGACAATCAGCCCCAGCATTTT
j_gene: TRBJ2-1; d_gene: TRBD2; v_gene: TRBV6-8; abundance: NA; CDR3aa: CASRGGSSYNEQFF; CDR3nt: TGTGCCAGCAGGGGCGGGAGCTCCTACAATGAGCAGTTCTTC
j_gene: TRBJ2-1; d_gene: NA; v_gene: TRBV11-3; abundance: NA; CDR3aa: CASSLGGGPASEQFF; CDR3nt: TGTGCCAGCAGCTTAGGGGGTGGGCCGGCGAGTGAGCAGTTCTTC
j_gene: TRBJ2-7; d_gene: TRBD1; v_gene: TRBV14; abundance: NA; CDR3aa: CASSPWTGGYEQYF; CDR3nt: TGTGCCAGCAGCCCGTGGACAGGGGGCTACGAGCAGTACTTC
j_gene: TRBJ2-5; d_gene: TRBD2; v_gene: TRBV11-3; abundance: NA; CDR3aa: CASSLVAGGPRETQYF; CDR3nt: TGTGCCAGCAGCTTAGTAGCGGGGGGGCCCCGAGAGACCCAGTACTTC
j_gene: TRBJ1-2; d_gene: NA; v_gene: TRBV11-3; abundance: NA; CDR3aa: CASSFLSEYFNYGYTF; CDR3nt: TGTGCCAGCAGCTTCTTGTCGGAGTACTTTAACTATGGCTACACCTTC
j_gene: TRBJ1-5; d_gene: NA; v_gene: TRBV6-8; abundance: NA; CDR3aa: CASSLQGYGSQPQHF; CDR3nt: TGTGCCAGCAGTTTACAGGGCTACGGTAGTCAGCCCCAGCATTTT
j_gene: TRBJ2-1; d_gene: NA; v_gene: TRBV29-1; abundance: NA; CDR3aa: CSVEGDTDPNSYNEQFF; CDR3nt: TGCAGCGTTGAAGGGGACACAGACCCCAACTCCTACAATGAGCAGTTCTTC
j_gene: TRBJ1-2; d_gene: TRBD1; v_gene: TRBV11-3; abundance: few; CDR3aa: CASSGDRGNYGYTF; CDR3nt: TGTGCCAGCAGCGGGGACAGGGGGAACTATGGCTACACCTTC
j_gene: TRBJ2-1; d_gene: NA; v_gene: TRBV5-1; abundance: NA; CDR3aa: CASSLVLEGNEQFF; CDR3nt: TGCGCCAGCAGCCTCGTCCTAGAGGGCAATGAGCAGTTCTTC
j_gene: TRBJ2-3; d_gene: NA; v_gene: TRBV11-3; abundance: once; CDR3aa: CASSLKGIGSTDTQYF; CDR3nt: TGTGCCAGCAGCTTAAAGGGAATCGGGAGCACAGATACGCAGTATTTT
j_gene: TRBJ2-1; d_gene: TRBD2; v_gene: TRBV11-3; abundance: NA; CDR3aa: CASSLTGAGNEQFF; CDR3nt: TGTGCCAGCAGCTTAACGGGAGCGGGGAATGAGCAGTTCTTC
j_gene: TRBJ1-1; d_gene: TRBD1; v_gene: TRBV11-3; abundance: NA; CDR3aa: CASSPKGTGGNTEAFF; CDR3nt: TGTGCCAGCAGCCCCAAAGGGACAGGGGGGAACACTGAAGCTTTCTTT
j_gene: TRBJ2-3; d_gene: TRBD2; v_gene: TRBV6-8; abundance: NA; CDR3aa: CASSYRGTSGRTTQYF; CDR3nt: TGTGCCAGCAGTTACCGTGGGACTAGCGGGAGAACTACGCAGTATTTT
j_gene: TRBJ2-6; d_gene: TRBD1; v_gene: TRBV11-3; abundance: NA; CDR3aa: CASSQTGVPYGANVLTF; CDR3nt: TGTGCCAGCAGCCAGACAGGGGTTCCGTATGGGGCCAACGTCCTGACTTTC
j_gene: TRBJ2-1; d_gene: TRBD2; v_gene: TRBV15; abundance: NA; CDR3aa: CATSRGRDYIYNEQFF; CDR3nt: TGTGCCACCAGCAGAGGGAGGGACTACATATACAATGAGCAGTTCTTC
j_gene: TRBJ1-1; d_gene: TRBD1; v_gene: TRBV11-3; abundance: NA; CDR3aa: CASSFGTALNTEAFF; CDR3nt: TGTGCCAGCAGCTTCGGGACAGCCTTGAACACTGAAGCTTTCTTT
j_gene: TRBJ1-2; d_gene: TRBD1; v_gene: TRBV15; abundance: NA; CDR3aa: CATSRVGQGAVWEGYTF; CDR3nt: TGTGCCACCAGCAGAGTGGGACAGGGGGCAGTCTGGGAAGGCTACACCTTC
j_gene: TRBJ1-5; d_gene: NA; v_gene: TRBV8-2; abundance: NA; CDR3aa: CASSLGSAPHQPQHF; CDR3nt: TGTGCCAGCAGTTTAGGGTCAGCGCCCCATCAGCCCCAGCATTTT
j_gene: TRBJ2-7; d_gene: TRBD2; v_gene: TRBV6-8; abundance: NA; CDR3aa: CASSRGASGYEQYF; CDR3nt: TGTGCCAGCAGCCGGGGAGCTAGCGGCTACGAGCAGTACTTC
j_gene: TRBJ2-1; d_gene: NA; v_gene: TRBV5-1; abundance: NA; CDR3aa: CASSLAGGLNEQFF; CDR3nt: TGCGCCAGCAGCTTGGCCGGAGGGTTGAATGAGCAGTTCTTC
j_gene: TRBJ2-1; d_gene: TRBD2; v_gene: TRBV18; abundance: NA; CDR3aa: CASSPLSSGTSNEQFF; CDR3nt: TGTGCCAGCTCACCACTGTCTAGCGGGACCTCCAATGAGCAGTTCTTC
j_gene: TRBJ1-1; d_gene: NA; v_gene: TRBV28; abundance: once; CDR3aa: CASSLRPGLRNTEAFF; CDR3nt: TGTGCCAGCAGCCTTAGGCCGGGGTTACGGAACACTGAAGCTTTCTTT
j_gene: TRBJ2-1; d_gene: NA; v_gene: TRBV5-1; abundance: NA; CDR3aa: CASSLEYSKDEQFF; CDR3nt: TGCGCCAGCAGCTTGGAATACAGTAAGGATGAGCAGTTCTTC
j_gene: TRBJ1-6; d_gene: NA; v_gene: TRBV19; abundance: NA; CDR3aa: CASSIGTTVESPLHF; CDR3nt: TGTGCCAGTAGTATAGGTACTACGGTCGAATCACCCCTCCACTTT
j_gene: TRBJ1-5; d_gene: NA; v_gene: TRBV11-3; abundance: NA; CDR3aa: CASSLAGNRNQPQHF; CDR3nt: TGTGCCAGCAGCTTGGCAGGGAACCGCAATCAGCCCCAGCATTTT
j_gene: TRBJ1-1; d_gene: NA; v_gene: TRBV15; abundance: NA; CDR3aa: CATSRALTGKWTEAFF; CDR3nt: TGTGCCACCAGCAGAGCTCTCACCGGGAAATGGACTGAAGCTTTCTTT
j_gene: TRBJ2-1; d_gene: NA; v_gene: TRBV11-3; abundance: NA; CDR3aa: CASSLAFGASGQFF; CDR3nt: TGTGCCAGCAGCTTGGCGTTCGGAGCCTCTGGGCAGTTCTTC
j_gene: TRBJ2-1; d_gene: TRBD2; v_gene: TRBV15; abundance: few; CDR3aa: CATSGDPGLAGLEFF; CDR3nt: TGTGCCACCAGCGGAGATCCCGGACTAGCGGGATTGGAGTTCTTC
j_gene: TRBJ1-1; d_gene: TRBD1; v_gene: TRBV15; abundance: NA; CDR3aa: CATSRDGQVGSEAFF; CDR3nt: TGTGCCACCAGCAGAGACGGACAGGTGGGCTCTGAAGCTTTCTTT
j_gene: TRBJ2-2; d_gene: NA; v_gene: TRBV6-8; abundance: NA; CDR3aa: CASSYAPTGSYVRGELFF; CDR3nt: TGTGCCAGCAGTTACGCACCCACAGGGTCCTACGTGAGGGGGGAGCTGTTTTTT
j_gene: TRBJ1-5; d_gene: TRBD1; v_gene: TRBV19; abundance: few; CDR3aa: CASSKGDRTFNQPQHF; CDR3nt: TGTGCCAGTAGTAAGGGGGACAGAACATTTAATCAGCCCCAGCATTTT
j_gene: TRBJ1-5; d_gene: NA; v_gene: TRBV15; abundance: few; CDR3aa: CATSLGDISNQPQHF; CDR3nt: TGTGCCACCTCCCTCGGGGACATTAGCAATCAGCCCCAGCATTTT
j_gene: TRBJ2-1; d_gene: TRBD1; v_gene: TRBV28; abundance: few; CDR3aa: CASSGTGTGYRNEQFF; CDR3nt: TGTGCCAGCAGTGGAACCGGGACAGGGTATCGCAATGAGCAGTTCTTC
j_gene: TRBJ2-3; d_gene: NA; v_gene: TRBV6-8; abundance: NA; CDR3aa: CASSERSTDTQYF; CDR3nt: TGTGCCAGCAGTGAGAGGAGCACAGATACGCAGTATTTT
j_gene: TRBJ2-3; d_gene: NA; v_gene: TRBV8-2; abundance: NA; CDR3aa: CASSLAPTGSNRNTQYF; CDR3nt: TGTGCCAGCAGTCTTGCCCCGACAGGGTCAAATCGTAATACGCAGTATTTT
j_gene: TRBJ1-1; d_gene: NA; v_gene: TRBV6-8; abundance: NA; CDR3aa: CASRGKDFFNTEAFF; CDR3nt: TGTGCCAGCAGGGGAAAGGACTTCTTTAACACTGAAGCTTTCTTT
j_gene: TRBJ1-2; d_gene: NA; v_gene: TRBV28; abundance: NA; CDR3aa: CASSFSQNNYGYTF; CDR3nt: TGTGCCAGCAGTTTCAGCCAGAATAACTATGGCTACACCTTC
j_gene: TRBJ2-2; d_gene: NA; v_gene: TRBV6-8; abundance: NA; CDR3aa: CASSFQGGRAGELFF; CDR3nt: TGTGCCAGCAGTTTCCAAGGGGGGCGAGCCGGGGAGCTGTTTTTT
j_gene: TRBJ2-1; d_gene: TRBD2; v_gene: TRBV11-3; abundance: NA; CDR3aa: CASSFITSGNNEQFF; CDR3nt: TGTGCTAGCAGCTTCATAACTAGCGGGAACAATGAGCAGTTCTTC
j_gene: TRBJ2-2; d_gene: TRBD1; v_gene: TRBV5-1; abundance: NA; CDR3aa: CASSVPGQGDTGELFF; CDR3nt: TGCGCCAGCAGCGTACCGGGACAGGGGGACACCGGGGAGCTGTTTTTT
j_gene: TRBJ1-5; d_gene: NA; v_gene: TRBV19; abundance: NA; CDR3aa: CASSINRYSNQPQHF; CDR3nt: TGTGCCAGTAGTATAAACAGGTATAGCAATCAGCCCCAGCATTTT